The 27 T cell receptor beta chains given below trace back to one sample, sequenced in a study of cytomegalovirus exposure and HLA in healthy donors. Both 60 Vbeta primers and 13 Jbeta primers went into the PCR. Sequencing was performed with immunoSEQ multiplex PCR; in TCRdb, only in-frame clones are kept and a portion is missing. The table shows around 200,000 clones, with over 75% occurring only once. Material: PBMCs. Receptors were obtained from a woman between 50 and 59 years old in good health and CMV-seropositive.

This clone was seen more than once but under ten times. The V gene is TRBV6-1, the J gene TRBJ1-1, with a weak D call TRBD1 (5 bases). V lost 5 bases to trimming and J lost 8 bases, with 15 bases between them. The CDR3 contains 13 residues. CDR1 MNHNS and CDR2 SASEGT come from the germline V gene. The CDR3 coding sequence is TGTGCCAGCAGTCCCCGGGGGGGGATGGAAGCTTTCTTT. This sequence encodes CASSPRGGMEAFF.

This chain joins TRBV13 and TRBJ2-5; D is ambiguous. Trimming shortened V by 0 bases and J by 2 bases, and 7 bases separated the two germline ends. Looked up from germline, CDR1 is PRHDT and CDR2 is FYEKMQ (reference sequence). The CDR3 has 14 residues. The CDR3 reads CASSLGSRQETQYF. The CDR3 DNA reads as TGTGCCAGCAGCTTAGGTTCTAGACAAGAGACCCAGTACTTC. Using reference TRBV13 and TRBJ2-5 for the parts outside the CDR3, the full variable domain is AAGVIQSPRHLIKEKRETATLKCYPIPRHDTVYWYQQGPGQDPQFLISFYEKMQSDKGSIPDRFSAQQFSDYHSELNMSSLELGDSALYFCASSLGSRQETQYFGPGTRLLVL.

The CDR3 reads CASSSVGGGAGEQFF. In DNA form, the CDR3 reads TGTGCCAGCAGCTCGGTTGGCGGGGGGGCCGGAGAGCAGTTCTTC. The chain is built from TRBV7-3 and TRBJ2-1, with 9 bases fitting TRBD2. V shed 4 bases and J 10 bases; nucleotides not matched to a gene: 11. The CDR3 has 15 amino acids. From germline, CDR1 is SGHTA and CDR2 FQGTGA.

The chain carries TRBV7-2 and TRBJ2-2; maybe TRBD1 (6 bases). Trimming pared 1 base from V and 4 bases from J, leaving 10 bases between. Germline lookup yields CDR1 SGHTA and CDR2 FQGNSA. This CDR3 comprises 15 residues. CDR3 in DNA: TGTGCCAGCAGCTTAGACAGGGATGGCACCGGGGAGCTGTTTTTT. Residues: CASSLDRDGTGELFF.

The V and J genes are TRBV10-2 and TRBJ2-1; D is perhaps TRBD2 (5 bases). This CDR3 region has 15 residues. From germline, CDR1 is WSHSY and CDR2 SAAADI. Trimming removed 7 bases at V and 0 bases at J, with 13 bases between. CDR3 region: CASKDRGSSYNEQFF. The CDR3 bases are TGCGCCAGCAAGGATCGGGGAAGCTCCTACAATGAGCAGTTCTTC.

The chain is built from TRBV29-1 and TRBJ1-1; possible D gene TRBD1, 5 bases. V was shortened by 7 bases and J by 1 base, with 10 bases between the two germline ends. Germline lookup yields CDR1 SQVTM and CDR2 ANQGSEA. This CDR3 has 12 residues. CDR3 amino acids: CSGAQGNTEAFF. The CDR3 DNA reads as TGCAGCGGGGCCCAGGGGAACACTGAAGCTTTCTTT.

This clone occurred once. The chain carries TRBV7-8 and TRBJ1-5; 11 nucleotides match TRBD1. The CDR3 sequence is 16 residues long. The germline V gene has CDR1 SGHVS and CDR2 FQNEAQ. The J segment lost 6 bases and the V segment lost 5 bases, leaving 9 bases of the junction unmatched. The CDR3 loop reads CASSRTGGASSQPQHF. In nucleotides, the CDR3 is TGTGCCAGCAGCAGGACAGGGGGCGCCTCAAGTCAGCCCCAGCATTTT.

This clone was seen a handful of times. The V gene is TRBV28, the J gene TRBJ1-1; the D is unclear. Trimming shortened V by 8 bases and J by 1 base, and 5 bases separated the two germline ends. Looked up from germline, CDR1 is MDHEN and CDR2 is SYDVKM. The CDR3 has 11 amino acids. Written as DNA, the CDR3 is TGTGCCAGCGAGGGGAACACTGAAGCTTTCTTT. Amino acids: CASEGNTEAFF.

The rearrangement uses TRBV19 and TRBJ1-2; possibly TRBD1 for D (6 bases). CDR3 length: 14 residues. Trimming shortened V by 7 bases and J by 5 bases, and 17 bases separated the two germline ends. Germline loops: CDR1 LNHDA, CDR2 SQIVND (reference sequence). CDR3 residues: CASTLRGQMYGYTF. The CDR3 bases are TGTGCCAGTACCCTCCGCGGACAGATGTATGGCTACACCTTC.

The chain has TRBV19 and TRBJ1-2; D is possibly TRBD1 (6 bases). The ends were cut back, 4 bases at V and 7 bases at J, with 16 bases in the middle. Germline CDR1 LNHDA, CDR2 SQIVND (reference sequence). The CDR3 runs 14 residues. CDR3 coding DNA: TGTGCCAGTAGTACCCTAGCAGGGGCCGGTGGCTACACCTTC. Encoded protein: CASSTLAGAGGYTF.

This clone has just a few counts. The DNA for the CDR3 is TGTGCCAGCAGCGGGGACAGCTTCGGGGACACTGAAGCTTTCTTT. Encoded protein: CASSGDSFGDTEAFF. The gene calls are TRBV9 and TRBJ1-1; 7 nucleotides line up with TRBD1. Trimming removed 3 bases from V and 3 bases from J; junction bases left unmatched: 8. Per the germline V gene, CDR1 is SGDLS and CDR2 is YYNGEE. The CDR3 runs to 15 residues.

This clone came up a few times. The gene calls are TRBV19 and TRBJ1-3; TRBD1 agrees at 7 bases. From germline, CDR1 is LNHDA and CDR2 SQIVND (reference sequence). After removal of 7 bases from V and 0 bases from J, the junction contained 12 bases not matched to a gene. The CDR3 spans 17 residues. The CDR3 is CASKKSARQGSGNTIYF. Here the CDR3 DNA reads TGTGCCAGTAAAAAATCCGCCCGACAGGGCTCTGGAAACACCATATATTTT. Full variable domain (rest looked up from reference TRBV19 and TRBJ1-3): DGGITQSPKYLFRKEGQNVTLSCEQNLNHDAMYWYRQDPGQGLRLIYYSQIVNDFQKGDIAEGYSVSREKKESFPLTVTSAQKNPTAFYLCASKKSARQGSGNTIYFGEGSWLTVV.

The J gene is TRBJ2-7, the V gene TRBV5-5; weak D call: TRBD1 (6 bases). The CDR3 loop spans 14 amino acids. The V end lost 1 base, the J end lost 0 bases, and 8 bases lay between the germline ends. Germline CDR1 SGHKS, CDR2 YYEKEE (reference sequence). CDR3 DNA: TGTGCCAGCAGCTTGAACAGGGCCTCCTACGAGCAGTACTTC. Its protein is CASSLNRASYEQYF.

In this sample, this clone turned up a few times. This chain joins TRBV7-2 and TRBJ1-4; D not certain. V was pared by 7 bases and J by 4 bases, with 13 bases between. The length of the CDR3 is 14 residues. Looked up from germline, CDR1 is SGHTA and CDR2 is FQGNSA. CDR3 bases: TGTGCCAGCACCCCCCGGTTTGGTAATGAAAAACTGTTTTTT. Protein: CASTPRFGNEKLFF. Using reference TRBV7-2 and TRBJ1-4 for the parts outside the CDR3, the full variable domain is GAGVSQSPSNKVTEKGKDVELRCDPISGHTALYWYRQSLGQGLEFLIYFQGNSAPDKSGLPSDRFSAERTGGSVSTLTIQRTQQEDSAVYLCASTPRFGNEKLFFGSGTQLSVL.

This chain uses TRBV5-1 with TRBJ2-7; TRBD1 matches at 9 bases. V lost 1 base, J lost 1 base, and 3 bases stayed unmatched. The CDR3 extends over 15 amino acids. The germline gives CDR1 SGHRS, CDR2 YFSETQ. This CDR3 is CASSLYGTGSYEQYF. CDR3 in DNA: TGCGCCAGCAGCTTGTATGGGACAGGGTCCTACGAGCAGTACTTC.

V and J are TRBV7-9 and TRBJ2-7; 10 nucleotides align to TRBD1. The germline V gene has CDR1 SEHNR and CDR2 FQNEAQ (reference sequence). This CDR3 is 14 amino acids long. After removal of 5 bases from V and 2 bases from J, the junction contained 3 bases not matched to a gene. CDR3 bases: TGTGCCAGCAGCGGGGACAGGGGAGCCTACGAGCAGTACTTC. Its protein is CASSGDRGAYEQYF.

The J gene is TRBJ1-3, the V gene TRBV6-1; possible D gene TRBD1, 5 bases. V shed 4 bases and J shed 0 bases, with 7 bases lying between them. The CDR3 runs to 14 residues. Germline V gene lookup returns CDR1 MNHNS and CDR2 SASEGT. CDR3 in DNA: TGTGCCAGCAGTGGACAGTACTCTGGAAACACCATATATTTT. Its protein product is CASSGQYSGNTIYF.

The CDR3 spells CASSNGQGISGELFF. CDR3 coding DNA: TGCGCCAGCAGCAACGGACAGGGAATATCAGGGGAGCTGTTTTTT. The chain has TRBV5-1 and TRBJ2-2; 8 bases are a match to TRBD1. The CDR3 runs to 15 residues. Per the germline V gene, CDR1 is SGHRS and CDR2 is YFSETQ. The V segment lost 4 bases and the J segment 8 bases; nucleotides outside the gene matches: 10.

This CDR3 reads CASSLVQGTVGNTIYF. CDR3 nucleotide sequence: TGCGCCAGCAGCTTGGTCCAGGGGACGGTTGGAAACACCATATATTTT. This chain links TRBV5-1 with TRBJ1-3, with a tentative D call TRBD1 (6 bases). V lost 0 bases to trimming and J lost 3 bases, with 13 bases between them. Germline lookup yields CDR1 SGHRS and CDR2 YFSETQ. The CDR3 runs 16 residues.

This sequence joins TRBV28 and TRBJ2-7; 7 nucleotides match TRBD1. J was trimmed by 3 bases and V by 6 bases; bases with no gene match: 5. The CDR3 totals 13 residues. Germline assignment: CDR1 MDHEN and CDR2 SYDVKM. CDR3 nucleotide sequence: TGTGCCAGCAGGGGGACAGCTATCTACGAGCAGTACTTC. It encodes CASRGTAIYEQYF.

The J gene is TRBJ2-5, the V gene TRBV7-9, with no clear D. With the DNA end fitting TRBJ2-7 better, the J assignment may be wrong. Looked up from germline, CDR1 is SEHNR and CDR2 is FQNEAQ (reference sequence). CDR3 length: 13 amino acids. CDR3 region: CASSPVTGYEQYF. The CDR3 DNA is TGTGCCAGCAGCCCCGTCACGGGTTACGAGCAGTACTTC.

This chain joins TRBV7-3 and TRBJ1-5; D is unresolved. Looked up from germline, CDR1 is SGHTA and CDR2 is FQGTGA. V lost 6 bases and J 2 bases, leaving 8 bases between the germline ends. CDR3 length equals 13 residues. CDR3 residues: CASSVQGNQPQHF. CDR3 DNA: TGTGCCAGCAGTGTTCAGGGCAATCAGCCCCAGCATTTT.

This clone was counted between two and nine times. This chain connects TRBV4-3 to TRBJ2-2; 9 bases agree with TRBD1. Germline CDR1 reads LGHNA; CDR2 reads YSLEER. V gave up 3 bases and J gave up 6 bases; unmatched junction bases: 11. The CDR3 length is 17 residues. CDR3 loop: CASSQGPGTGSPGELFF. CDR3 in DNA: TGCGCCAGCAGCCAGGGTCCCGGGACAGGGTCACCCGGGGAGCTGTTTTTT.

This rearrangement joins TRBV7-3 to TRBJ2-3; 7 bases match TRBD2. CDR3 length: 15 residues. Trimming cost V 5 bases and J 0 bases; bases outside gene matches: 5. Germline V CDR1 and CDR2: SGHTA, FQGTGA. The CDR3 loop is CASSDGGTSTDTQYF. The CDR3 region has the DNA TGTGCCAGCAGCGACGGGGGGACTAGCACAGATACGCAGTATTTT.

This clone appeared a few times. The chain joins TRBV7-2 to TRBJ1-1; D remains unclear. CDR1 is SGHTA and CDR2 is FQGNSA in the germline V gene. The CDR3 length is 12 residues. Trimming shortened V by 3 bases and J by 2 bases, and 4 bases separated the two germline ends. CDR3 nucleotide sequence: TGTGCCAGCAGCTTCGTAAACACTGAAGCTTTCTTT. It encodes CASSFVNTEAFF.

The chain joins TRBV28 to TRBJ1-1; 7 bases are a match to TRBD1. Trimming cost V 6 bases and J 7 bases; bases outside gene matches: 8. Germline CDR1 MDHEN, CDR2 SYDVKM. This CDR3 region has 13 residues. Here the CDR3 reads CASRQQGRGEAFF. The CDR3 DNA follows: TGTGCCAGCAGACAACAGGGGCGAGGTGAAGCTTTCTTT. The variable domain in full, with the rest retrieved from reference TRBV28 and TRBJ1-1, is DVKVTQSSRYLVKRTGEKVFLECVQDMDHENMFWYRQDPGLGLRLIYFSYDVKMKEKGDIPEGYSVSREKKERFSLILESASTNQTSMYLCASRQQGRGEAFFGQGTRLTVV.

DNA of the CDR3: TGTGCCAGCAGTGTGCGGGGTCGAGAGCAGTTCTTC. It translates to CASSVRGREQFF. This rearrangement joins TRBV6-5 to TRBJ2-1, with a weak D call TRBD2 (6 bases). CDR1 and CDR2 (germline): MNHEY, SVGAGI. V was shortened by 5 bases and J by 10 bases, with 12 bases between the two germline ends. This CDR3 has 12 residues.